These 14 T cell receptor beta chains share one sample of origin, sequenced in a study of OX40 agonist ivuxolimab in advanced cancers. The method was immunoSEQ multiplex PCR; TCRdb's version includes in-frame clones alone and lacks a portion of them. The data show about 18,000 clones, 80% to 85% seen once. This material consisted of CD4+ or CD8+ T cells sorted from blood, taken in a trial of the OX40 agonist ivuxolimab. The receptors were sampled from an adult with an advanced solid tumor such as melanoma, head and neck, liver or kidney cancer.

The chain's CDR3 is CASSLGPGGITEAFF. The DNA of the CDR3 is TGTGCCAGCAGCTTGGGCCCCGGGGGTATAACTGAAGCTTTCTTT. This sequence joins TRBV13 and TRBJ1-1; TRBD1 is a possible D gene (5 bases). Per the germline V gene, CDR1 is PRHDT and CDR2 is FYEKMQ (reference sequence). V was cut by 3 bases and J by 5 bases, with 16 bases left in between. The CDR3 runs 15 residues.

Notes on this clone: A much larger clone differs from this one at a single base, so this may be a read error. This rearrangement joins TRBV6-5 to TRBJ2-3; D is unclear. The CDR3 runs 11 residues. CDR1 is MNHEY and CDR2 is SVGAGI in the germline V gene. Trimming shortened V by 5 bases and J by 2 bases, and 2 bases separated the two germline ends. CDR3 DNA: TGTGCCAGCAGTGACACAGATACGCAGTATTTT. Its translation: CASSDTDTQYF.

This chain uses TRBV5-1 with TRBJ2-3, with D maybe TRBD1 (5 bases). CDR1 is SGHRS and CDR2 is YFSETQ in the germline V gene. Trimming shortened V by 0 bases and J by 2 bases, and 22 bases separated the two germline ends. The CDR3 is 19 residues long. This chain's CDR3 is CASSLAAVAWQGHTDTQYF. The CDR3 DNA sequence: TGCGCCAGCAGCTTGGCAGCCGTGGCGTGGCAGGGTCACACAGATACGCAGTATTTT.

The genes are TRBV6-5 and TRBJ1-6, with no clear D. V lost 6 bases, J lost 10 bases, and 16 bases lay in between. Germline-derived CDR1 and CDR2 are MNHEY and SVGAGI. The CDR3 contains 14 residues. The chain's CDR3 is CASSAAEGDSPLHF. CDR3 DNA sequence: TGTGCCAGCAGCGCGGCCGAGGGAGACTCACCCCTCCACTTT.

CDR3 bases: TGTGCCAGCAGTTACTCTGAAAGGGACAGCTATGGCTACACCTTC. Translation gives CASSYSERDSYGYTF. This chain links TRBV6-5 with TRBJ1-2; 7 nucleotides align to TRBD1. Germline V gene lookup returns CDR1 MNHEY and CDR2 SVGAGI. V dropped 0 bases and J dropped 4; count of bases not matched to a gene: 5. This CDR3 region has 15 residues.

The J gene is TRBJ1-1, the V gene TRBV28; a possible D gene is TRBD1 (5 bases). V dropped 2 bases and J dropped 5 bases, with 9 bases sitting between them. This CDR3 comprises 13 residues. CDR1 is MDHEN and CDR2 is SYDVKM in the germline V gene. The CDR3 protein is CASSLRGWTEAFF. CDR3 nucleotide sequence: TGTGCCAGCAGTTTAAGGGGATGGACTGAAGCTTTCTTT.

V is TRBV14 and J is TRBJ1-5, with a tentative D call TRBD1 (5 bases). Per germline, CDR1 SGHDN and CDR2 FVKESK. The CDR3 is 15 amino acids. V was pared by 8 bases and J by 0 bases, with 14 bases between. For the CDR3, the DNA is TGTGCCAGCCCCCGACGAGGGGATAGCAATCAGCCCCAGCATTTT. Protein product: CASPRRGDSNQPQHF.

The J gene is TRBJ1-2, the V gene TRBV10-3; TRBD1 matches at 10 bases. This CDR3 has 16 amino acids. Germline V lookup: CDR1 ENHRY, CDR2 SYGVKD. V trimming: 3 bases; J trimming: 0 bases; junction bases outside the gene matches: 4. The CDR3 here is CAISDPDRGTNYGYTF. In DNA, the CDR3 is TGTGCCATCAGTGACCCGGACAGGGGGACTAACTATGGCTACACCTTC.

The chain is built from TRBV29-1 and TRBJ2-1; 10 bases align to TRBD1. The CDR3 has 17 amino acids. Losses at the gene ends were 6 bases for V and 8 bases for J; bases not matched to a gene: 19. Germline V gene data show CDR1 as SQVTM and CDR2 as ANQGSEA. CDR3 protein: CSVDGTGERLLGDEQFF. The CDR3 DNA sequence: TGCAGCGTCGACGGGACAGGGGAACGGCTTCTTGGAGATGAGCAGTTCTTC.

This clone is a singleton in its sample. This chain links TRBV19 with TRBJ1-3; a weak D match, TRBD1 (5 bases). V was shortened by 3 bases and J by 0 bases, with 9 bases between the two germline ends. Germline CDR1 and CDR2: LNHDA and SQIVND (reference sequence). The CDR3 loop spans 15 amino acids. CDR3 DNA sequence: TGTGCCAGTAGTATGGGACGCACCTCTGGAAACACCATATATTTT. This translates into CASSMGRTSGNTIYF.

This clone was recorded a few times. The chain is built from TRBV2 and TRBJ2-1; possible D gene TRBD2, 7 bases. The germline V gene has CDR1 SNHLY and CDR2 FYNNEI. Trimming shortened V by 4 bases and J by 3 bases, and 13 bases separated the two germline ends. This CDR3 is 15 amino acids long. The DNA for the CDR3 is TGTGCCAGCAGTGGGGGGCGGGGGCTCTACAATGAGCAGTTCTTC. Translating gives CASSGGRGLYNEQFF.

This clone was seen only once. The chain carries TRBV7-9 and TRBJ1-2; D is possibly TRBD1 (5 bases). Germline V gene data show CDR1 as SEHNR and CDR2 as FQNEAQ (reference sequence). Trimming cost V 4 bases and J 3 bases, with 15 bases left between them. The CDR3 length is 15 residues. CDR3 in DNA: TGTGCCAGCAGCTCACCGGGACTTCCTCACTATGGCTACACCTTC. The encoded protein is CASSSPGLPHYGYTF.

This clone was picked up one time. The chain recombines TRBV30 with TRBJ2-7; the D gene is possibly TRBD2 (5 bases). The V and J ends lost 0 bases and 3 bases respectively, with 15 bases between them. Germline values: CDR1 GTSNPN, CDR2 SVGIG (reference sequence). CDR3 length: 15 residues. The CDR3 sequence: CAWSVLIGVGYEQYF. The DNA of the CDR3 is TGTGCCTGGAGTGTATTGATCGGGGTCGGCTACGAGCAGTACTTC.

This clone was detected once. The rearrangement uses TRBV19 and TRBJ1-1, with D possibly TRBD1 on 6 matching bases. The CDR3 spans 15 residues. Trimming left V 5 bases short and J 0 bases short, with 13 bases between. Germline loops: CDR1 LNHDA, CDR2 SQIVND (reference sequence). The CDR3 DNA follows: TGTGCCAGTAGTTCCGGGACACAGATGAACACTGAAGCTTTCTTT. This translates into CASSSGTQMNTEAFF.